The rows below give T cell receptor beta chains drawn from one sample of a study of blood T cells in healthy people across ages. TCRdb fed the 5' RACE reads into MiXCR, producing one record per CDR3 protein. Of nearly 1 million distinct CDR3 sequences listed, around 54% are singletons. The sample was blood. These receptors came from a woman aged 55-70 years in good health. Both conserved end residues are part of each CDR3. D genes are given only for firm matches. Clone size is shown for a subset of rows, as once, few, many or a class of expanded clone.

d_gene	abundance	v_gene	j_gene	CDR3nt	CDR3aa
.	.	TRBV27	TRBJ2-2	TGTGCCAGCAGTTTATTCGGACCTGGCAGGACCGGGGAGCTGTTTTTT	CASSLFGPGRTGELFF
.	.	TRBV11-2	TRBJ2-7	TGTGCCAGCAGCCCCCGCCGGGGAACAGCCTACGAGCAGTACTTC	CASSPRRGTAYEQYF
.	.	TRBV28	TRBJ1-6	TGTGCCAGCAGTTTTTACCTGGGACAAGGGAATTCACCCCTCCACTTT	CASSFYLGQGNSPLHF
.	.	TRBV29-1	TRBJ1-2	TGCAGCGTTGGGGCGGTGGGGTATGGCTACACCTTC	CSVGAVGYGYTF
TRBD2	.	TRBV10-1	TRBJ2-5	TGCGCCAGCAGTGAGTTGGGACTAGCGGGAGACGGGCAAGAGACCCAGTACTTC	CASSELGLAGDGQETQYF
TRBD2	few	TRBV5-1	TRBJ2-1	TGCGCCAGCAGCTTGTCCGGGACTAACGCCTACAATGAGCAGTTCTTC	CASSLSGTNAYNEQFF
.	.	TRBV29-1	TRBJ1-2	TGCAGCGTGGGGGCCGTGGATGGCTACACCTTC	CSVGAVDGYTF
.	.	TRBV18	TRBJ2-5	TGTGCCAGCTCACAGACAATGCAACAGCAAGAGACCCAGTACTTC	CASSQTMQQQETQYF
.	.	TRBV18	TRBJ2-6	TGTGCCAGCTCACCAGGGACACTCTCTGGGGCCAACGTCCTGACTTTC	CASSPGTLSGANVLTF
.	.	TRBV7-9	TRBJ2-1	TGTGCCAGCAGCTCCAGGGGTAATGAGCAGTTCTTC	CASSSRGNEQFF
.	.	TRBV5-1	TRBJ2-5	TGCGCCAGCAGCTTAAATGAGGAGACCCAGTACTTC	CASSLNEETQYF
.	.	TRBV5-1	TRBJ2-7	TGCGCCAGCAGCTTGGAACCCGCGTCAAAATACAATGAGCAGTACTTC	CASSLEPASKYNEQYF
.	few	TRBV29-1	TRBJ2-7	TGCAGCGTTGATGGGGGAACCTACGAGCAGTACTTC	CSVDGGTYEQYF
.	.	TRBV10-3	TRBJ2-7	TGTGCCATCAGTGAACAGGGCCACGAGCAGTACTTC	CAISEQGHEQYF
TRBD1	.	TRBV9	TRBJ2-7	TGTGCCAGCAGCGTACACCCGCTGGGAGGACAGGGGCTCCAATACGAGCAGTACTTC	CASSVHPLGGQGLQYEQYF
.	few	TRBV4-1	TRBJ2-7	TGCGCCAGCAGTCAAGGTCCTGGCAAAAGCTCCTACGAGCAGTACTTC	CASSQGPGKSSYEQYF
TRBD1	.	TRBV28	TRBJ2-7	TGTGCCAGCAGTTTGCCCTCTCGGACAGGGAACTACGAGCAGTACTTC	CASSLPSRTGNYEQYF
.	.	TRBV4-3	TRBJ2-5	TGCGCCAGCAGCCCAACTCCCCGGAACAGGGACGACGGTAGTGAGACCCAGTACTTC	CASSPTPRNRDDGSETQYF
.	.	TRBV27	TRBJ2-1	TGTGCCAGCAGAAACGGGGCGGGCACAATAAATGAGCAGTTCTTC	CASRNGAGTINEQFF
.	.	TRBV5-1	TRBJ2-5	TGCGCCAGCAGGGTAGAGGGGGAGACCCAGTACTTC	CASRVEGETQYF
.	.	TRBV7-9	TRBJ2-3	TGTGCCAGCAGCTTAGGTGGGGGGACCCAGGATACGCAGTATTTT	CASSLGGGTQDTQYF
TRBD2	.	TRBV7-2	TRBJ2-5	TGTGCCAGCAGCTCGTTAGCGGGGGGTGTGGAGACCCAGTACTTC	CASSSLAGGVETQYF